This T cell receptor (beta chain) was identified during a study of control samples from healthy donors and cancer patients (dated by TCRdb to about 2020). Concerning this clone itself: It lacks a known antigen. Base qualities are not at hand, and no much larger clone is one base apart.

The receptor library was made with the immunoSEQ multiplex PCR assay. TCRdb holds this immuneACCESS table with in-frame rearrangements only. Some clones are missing; in checked studies, unresolved V genes explain under half, and the rest has no known cause. Recorded for this sample are around 140,000 clones; 85% to 95% of them occurred a single time. Jointly, the top ten make up around 13% of the sample. Via the germline V gene, CDR1 is SGDLS and CDR2 YYNGEE. The CDR3 has 13 amino acids, counting the end cysteine and phenylalanine. Left in the record is the CDR3 DNA by itself, 39 bases read in frame from the first base. A distance of 6 bases separates the germline ends of V and J, which lose 0 bases and 5 bases respectively.

The TCR comes from a man aged 35 to 55 in good health. The rearranged chain carries TRBV9 and TRBJ2-4; the D gene identity is not certain. The sample taken for sequencing was blood. The CDR3 protein: CASSVDHQNIQYF. The DNA is TGTGCCAGCAGCGTAGATCATCAAAACATTCAGTACTTC.